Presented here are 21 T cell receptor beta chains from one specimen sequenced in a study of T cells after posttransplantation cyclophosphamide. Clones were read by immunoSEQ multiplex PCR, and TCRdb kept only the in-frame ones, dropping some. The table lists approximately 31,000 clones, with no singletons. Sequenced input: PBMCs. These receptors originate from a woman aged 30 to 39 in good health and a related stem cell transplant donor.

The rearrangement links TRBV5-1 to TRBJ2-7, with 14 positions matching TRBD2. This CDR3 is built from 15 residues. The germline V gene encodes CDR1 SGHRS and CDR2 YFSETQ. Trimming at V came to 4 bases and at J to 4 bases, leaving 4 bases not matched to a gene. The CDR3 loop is CASSDGTSGGYEQYF. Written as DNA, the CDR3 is TGCGCCAGCAGCGACGGGACTAGCGGGGGTTACGAGCAGTACTTC.

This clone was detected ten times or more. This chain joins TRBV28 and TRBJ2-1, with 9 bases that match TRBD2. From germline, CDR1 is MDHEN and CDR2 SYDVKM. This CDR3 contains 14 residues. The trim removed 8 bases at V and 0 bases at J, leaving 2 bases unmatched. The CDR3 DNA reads TGTGCCAGCCTTAGCGGGGGCTCCTACAATGAGCAGTTCTTC. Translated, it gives CASLSGGSYNEQFF.

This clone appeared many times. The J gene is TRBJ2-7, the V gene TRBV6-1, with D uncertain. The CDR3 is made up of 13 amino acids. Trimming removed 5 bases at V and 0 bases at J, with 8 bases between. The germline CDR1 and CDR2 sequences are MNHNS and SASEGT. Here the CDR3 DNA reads TGTGCCAGCAGTCTACAGTTCTCCTACGAGCAGTACTTC. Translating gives CASSLQFSYEQYF.

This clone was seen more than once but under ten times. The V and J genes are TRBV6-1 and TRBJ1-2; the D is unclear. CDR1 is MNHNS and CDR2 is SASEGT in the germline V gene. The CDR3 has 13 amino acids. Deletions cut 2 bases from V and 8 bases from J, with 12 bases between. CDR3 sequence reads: CASSERSPIGYTF. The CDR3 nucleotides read TGTGCCAGCAGTGAAAGATCACCTATCGGCTACACCTTC.

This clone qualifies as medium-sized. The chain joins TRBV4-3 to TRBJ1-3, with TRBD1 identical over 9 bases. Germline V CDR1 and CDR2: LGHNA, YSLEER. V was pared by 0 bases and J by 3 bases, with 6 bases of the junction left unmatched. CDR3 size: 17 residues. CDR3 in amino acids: CASSQDIPGQGGNTIYF. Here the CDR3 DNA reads TGCGCCAGCAGCCAAGATATCCCGGGACAGGGTGGAAACACCATATATTTT.

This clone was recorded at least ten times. The CDR3, as DNA: TGTGCCAGCAGCTTCGGAACTAGCGGGGGGTCCTATGAGCAGTTCTTC. This gives the protein CASSFGTSGGSYEQFF. The chain links TRBV11-2 to TRBJ2-1, with TRBD2 matching 12 bases. V gave up 3 bases and J gave up 8 bases; unmatched junction bases: 8. There are 16 residues in the CDR3. Germline assignment: CDR1 SGHAT and CDR2 FQNNGV.

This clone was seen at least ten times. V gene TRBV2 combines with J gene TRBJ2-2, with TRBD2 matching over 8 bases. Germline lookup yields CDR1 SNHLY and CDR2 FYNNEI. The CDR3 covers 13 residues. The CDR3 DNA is TGTGCTCGCAGGGCTAGCGGGACCGGGGAGCTGTTTTTT. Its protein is CARRASGTGELFF.

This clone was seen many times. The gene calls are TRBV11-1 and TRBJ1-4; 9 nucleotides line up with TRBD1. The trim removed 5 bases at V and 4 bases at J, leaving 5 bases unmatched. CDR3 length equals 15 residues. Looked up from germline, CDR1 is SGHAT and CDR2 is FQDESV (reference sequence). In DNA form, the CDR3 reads TGTGCCAGCAGCGTTACAGGGGGCGATAATGAAAAACTGTTTTTT. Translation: CASSVTGGDNEKLFF.

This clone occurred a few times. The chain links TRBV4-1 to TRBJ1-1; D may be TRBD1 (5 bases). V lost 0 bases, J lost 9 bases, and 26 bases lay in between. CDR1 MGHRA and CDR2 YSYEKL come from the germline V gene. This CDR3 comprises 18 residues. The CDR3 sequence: CASSQDPINPDRQRQAFF. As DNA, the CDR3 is TGCGCCAGCAGCCAAGACCCCATCAACCCCGATCGACAGCGACAAGCTTTCTTT.

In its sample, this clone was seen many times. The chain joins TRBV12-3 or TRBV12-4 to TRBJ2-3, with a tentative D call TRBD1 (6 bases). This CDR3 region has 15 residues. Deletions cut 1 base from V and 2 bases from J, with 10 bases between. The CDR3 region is CASSLVVGATDTQYF. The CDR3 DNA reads TGTGCCAGCAGTTTAGTGGTGGGGGCCACAGATACGCAGTATTTT.

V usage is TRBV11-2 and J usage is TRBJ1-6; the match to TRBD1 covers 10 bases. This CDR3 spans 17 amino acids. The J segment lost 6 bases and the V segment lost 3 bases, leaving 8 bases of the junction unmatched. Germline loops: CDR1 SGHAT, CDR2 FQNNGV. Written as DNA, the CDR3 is TGTGCCAGCAGCTTCATGGACTGGACAGGGGGTAATTCACCCCTCCACTTT. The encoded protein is CASSFMDWTGGNSPLHF.

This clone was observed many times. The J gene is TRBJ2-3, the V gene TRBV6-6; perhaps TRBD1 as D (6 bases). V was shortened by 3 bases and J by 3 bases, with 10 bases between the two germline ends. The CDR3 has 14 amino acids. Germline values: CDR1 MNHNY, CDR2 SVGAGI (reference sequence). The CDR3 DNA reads TGTGCCAGCAGTTATCCACAGGGTACAGATACGCAGTATTTT. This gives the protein CASSYPQGTDTQYF.

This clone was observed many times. The CDR3 loop reads CASNPDRGARTGELFF. As DNA, the CDR3 is TGTGCCAGTAATCCCGATCGGGGGGCGCGGACCGGGGAGCTGTTTTTT. This chain connects TRBV19 to TRBJ2-2; D perhaps matches TRBD2 (7 bases). This CDR3 is built from 16 residues. Trimming removed 7 bases at V and 5 bases at J, with 20 bases between. From germline, CDR1 is LNHDA and CDR2 SQIVND (reference sequence). Complete variable domain (other parts from reference TRBV19 and TRBJ2-2): DGGITQSPKYLFRKEGQNVTLSCEQNLNHDAMYWYRQDPGQGLRLIYYSQIVNDFQKGDIAEGYSVSREKKESFPLTVTSAQKNPTAFYLCASNPDRGARTGELFFGEGSRLTVL.

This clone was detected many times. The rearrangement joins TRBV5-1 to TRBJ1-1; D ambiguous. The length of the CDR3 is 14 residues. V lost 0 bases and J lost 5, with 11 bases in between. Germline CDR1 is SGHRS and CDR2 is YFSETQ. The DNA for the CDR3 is TGCGCCAGCAGCTTGGCCGGTGGAGGGACTGAAGCTTTCTTT. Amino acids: CASSLAGGGTEAFF.

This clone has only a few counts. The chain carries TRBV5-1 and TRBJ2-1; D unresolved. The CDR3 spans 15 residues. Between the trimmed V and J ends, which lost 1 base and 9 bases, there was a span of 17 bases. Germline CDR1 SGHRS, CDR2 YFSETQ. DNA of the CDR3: TGCGCCAGCAGCTTGTTGAGCCACGGTTTAACTGAGCAGTTCTTC. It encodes CASSLLSHGLTEQFF.

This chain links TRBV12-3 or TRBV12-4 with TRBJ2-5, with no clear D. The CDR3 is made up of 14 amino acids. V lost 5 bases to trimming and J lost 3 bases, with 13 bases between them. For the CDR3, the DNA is TGTGCCAGCAGTCCCCGACTCCTAAAAGAGACCCAGTACTTC. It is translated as CASSPRLLKETQYF.

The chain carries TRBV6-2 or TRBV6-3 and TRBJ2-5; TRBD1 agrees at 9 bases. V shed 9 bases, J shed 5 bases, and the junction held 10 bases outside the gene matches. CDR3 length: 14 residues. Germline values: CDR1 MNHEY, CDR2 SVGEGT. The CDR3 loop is CASPRDRVRETQYF. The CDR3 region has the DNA TGTGCCAGTCCTCGGGACAGGGTCCGGGAGACCCAGTACTTC.

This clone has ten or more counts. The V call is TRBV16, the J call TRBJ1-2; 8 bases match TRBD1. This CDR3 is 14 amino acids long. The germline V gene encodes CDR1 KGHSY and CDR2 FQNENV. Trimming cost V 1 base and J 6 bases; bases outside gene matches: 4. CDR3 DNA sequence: TGTGCCAGCAGCCAATGGGCAGGGGGCCATGGCTACACCTTC. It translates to CASSQWAGGHGYTF. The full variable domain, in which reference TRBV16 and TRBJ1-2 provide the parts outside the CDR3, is GEEVAQTPKHLVRGEGQKAKLYCAPIKGHSYVFWYQQVLKNEFKFLISFQNENVFDETGMPKERFSAKCLPNSPCSLEIQATKLEDSAVYFCASSQWAGGHGYTFGSGTRLTVV.

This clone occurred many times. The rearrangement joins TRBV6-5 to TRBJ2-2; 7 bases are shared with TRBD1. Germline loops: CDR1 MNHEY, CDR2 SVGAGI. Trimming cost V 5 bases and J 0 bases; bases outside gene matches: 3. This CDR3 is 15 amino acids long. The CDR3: CASSPGTANTGELFF. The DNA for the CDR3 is TGTGCCAGCAGTCCCGGGACAGCGAACACCGGGGAGCTGTTTTTT.

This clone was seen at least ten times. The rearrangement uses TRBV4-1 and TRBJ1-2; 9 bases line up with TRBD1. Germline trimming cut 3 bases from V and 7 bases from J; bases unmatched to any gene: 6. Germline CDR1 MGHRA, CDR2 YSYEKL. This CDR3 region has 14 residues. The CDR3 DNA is TGCGCCAGCAGCCAGCCGGGACAGGGATTTGGCTACACCTTC. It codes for CASSQPGQGFGYTF.

CDR3: CASSVYRGPQETQYF. DNA of the CDR3: TGTGCCAGCTCAGTCTACAGGGGTCCCCAAGAGACCCAGTACTTC. J is TRBJ2-5 and V is TRBV18; 7 bases align to TRBD1. Trimming took 5 bases from V and 1 from J; bases not matched to a gene: 7. The germline V gene has CDR1 KGHSH and CDR2 LQKENI. This CDR3 has 15 residues.